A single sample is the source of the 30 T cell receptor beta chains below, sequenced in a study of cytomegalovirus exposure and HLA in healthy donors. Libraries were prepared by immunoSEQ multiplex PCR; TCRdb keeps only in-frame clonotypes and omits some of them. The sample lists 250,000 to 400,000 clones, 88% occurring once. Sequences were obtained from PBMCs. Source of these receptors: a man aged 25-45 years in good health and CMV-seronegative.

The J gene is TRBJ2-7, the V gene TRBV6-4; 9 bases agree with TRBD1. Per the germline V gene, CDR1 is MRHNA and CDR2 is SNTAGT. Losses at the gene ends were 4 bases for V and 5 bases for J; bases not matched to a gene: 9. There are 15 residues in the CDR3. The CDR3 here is CASSAGTGFANEQYF. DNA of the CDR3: TGTGCCAGCAGTGCCGGGACAGGGTTTGCCAACGAGCAGTACTTC.

The CDR3 region has the DNA TGTGCCAGTAGTGTGGCTAGCGGGGGGCAGTCATCCAAAAACATTCAGTACTTC. Translated: CASSVASGGQSSKNIQYF. The chain carries TRBV19 and TRBJ2-4; 11 nucleotides match TRBD2. This CDR3 contains 18 residues. From germline, CDR1 is LNHDA and CDR2 SQIVND (reference sequence). J lost 2 bases, V lost 5 bases, and 11 bases had no gene match.

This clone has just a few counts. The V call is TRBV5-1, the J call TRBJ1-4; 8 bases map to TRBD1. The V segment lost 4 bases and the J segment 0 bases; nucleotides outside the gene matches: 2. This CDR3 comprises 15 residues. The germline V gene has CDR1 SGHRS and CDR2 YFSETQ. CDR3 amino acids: CASSVTGATNEKLFF. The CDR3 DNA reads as TGCGCCAGCAGCGTGACAGGGGCAACTAATGAAAAACTGTTTTTT. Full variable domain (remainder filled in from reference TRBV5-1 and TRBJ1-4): KAGVTQTPRYLIKTRGQQVTLSCSPISGHRSVSWYQQTPGQGLQFLFEYFSETQRNKGNFPGRFSGRQFSNSRSEMNVSTLELGDSALYLCASSVTGATNEKLFFGSGTQLSVL.

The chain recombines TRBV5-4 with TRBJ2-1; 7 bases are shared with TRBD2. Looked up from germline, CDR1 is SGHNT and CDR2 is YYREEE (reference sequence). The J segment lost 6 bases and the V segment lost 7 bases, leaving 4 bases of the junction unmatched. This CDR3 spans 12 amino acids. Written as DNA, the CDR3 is TGTGCCAGCGGGGGGACTACCAATGAGCAGTTCTTC. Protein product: CASGGTTNEQFF. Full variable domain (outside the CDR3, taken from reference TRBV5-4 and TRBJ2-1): ETGVTQSPTHLIKTRGQQVTLRCSSQSGHNTVSWYQQALGQGPQFIFQYYREEENGRGNFPPRFSGLQFPNYSSELNVNALELDDSALYLCASGGTTNEQFFGPGTRLTVL.

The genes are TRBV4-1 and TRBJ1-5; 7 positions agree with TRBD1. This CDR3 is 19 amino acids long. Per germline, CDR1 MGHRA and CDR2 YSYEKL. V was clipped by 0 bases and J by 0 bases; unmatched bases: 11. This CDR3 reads CASSQDQHRGQNSNQPQHF. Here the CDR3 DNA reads TGCGCCAGCAGCCAAGATCAGCACAGGGGACAAAATAGCAATCAGCCCCAGCATTTT.

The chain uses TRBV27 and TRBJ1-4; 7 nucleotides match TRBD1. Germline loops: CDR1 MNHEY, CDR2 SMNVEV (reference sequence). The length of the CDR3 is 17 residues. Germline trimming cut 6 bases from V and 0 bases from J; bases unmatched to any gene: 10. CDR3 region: CASRRTGVVPTNEKLFF. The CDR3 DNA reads TGTGCCAGCAGAAGAACAGGGGTGGTTCCAACTAATGAAAAACTGTTTTTT. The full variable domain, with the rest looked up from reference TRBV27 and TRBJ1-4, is EAQVTQNPRYLITVTGKKLTVTCSQNMNHEYMSWYRQDPGLGLRQIYYSMNVEVTDKGDVPEGYKVSRKEKRNFPLILESPSPNQTSLYFCASRRTGVVPTNEKLFFGSGTQLSVL.

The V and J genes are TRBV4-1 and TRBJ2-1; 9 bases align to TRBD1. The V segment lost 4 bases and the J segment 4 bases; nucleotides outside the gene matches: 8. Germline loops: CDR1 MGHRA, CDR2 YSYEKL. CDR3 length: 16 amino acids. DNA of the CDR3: TGCGCCAGCAGCCCCCGAAACAGGGGGCTTTACAATGAGCAGTTCTTC. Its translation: CASSPRNRGLYNEQFF.

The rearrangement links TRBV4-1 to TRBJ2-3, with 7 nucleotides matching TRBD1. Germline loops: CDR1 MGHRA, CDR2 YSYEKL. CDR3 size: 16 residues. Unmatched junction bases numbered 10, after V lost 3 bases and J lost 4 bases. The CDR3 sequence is CASSQTPGQLSDTQYF. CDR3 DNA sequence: TGCGCCAGCAGCCAGACGCCGGGACAGCTTTCAGATACGCAGTATTTT.

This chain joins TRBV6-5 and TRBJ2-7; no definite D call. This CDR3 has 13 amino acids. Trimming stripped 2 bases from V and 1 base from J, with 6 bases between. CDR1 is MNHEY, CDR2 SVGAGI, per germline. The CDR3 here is CASSYGPSYEQYF. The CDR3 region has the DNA TGTGCCAGCAGTTACGGGCCTTCCTACGAGCAGTACTTC.

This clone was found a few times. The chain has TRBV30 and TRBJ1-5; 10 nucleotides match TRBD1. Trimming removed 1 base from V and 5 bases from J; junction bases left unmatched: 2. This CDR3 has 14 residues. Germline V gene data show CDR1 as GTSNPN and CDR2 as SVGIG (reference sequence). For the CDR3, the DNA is TGTGCCTGGAGTGGGGGACAGGGGCATCAGCCCCAGCATTTT. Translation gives CAWSGGQGHQPQHF.

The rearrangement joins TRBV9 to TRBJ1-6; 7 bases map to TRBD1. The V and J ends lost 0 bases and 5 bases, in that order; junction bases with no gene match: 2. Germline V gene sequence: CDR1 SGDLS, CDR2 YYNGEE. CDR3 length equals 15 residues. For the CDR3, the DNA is TGTGCCAGCAGCGTAGGGGACAGAAATAATTCACCCCTCCACTTT. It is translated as CASSVGDRNNSPLHF. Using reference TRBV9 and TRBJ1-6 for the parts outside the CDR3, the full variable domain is DSGVTQTPKHLITATGQRVTLRCSPRSGDLSVYWYQQSLDQGLQFLIQYYNGEERAKGNILERFSAQQFPDLHSELNLSSLELGDSALYFCASSVGDRNNSPLHFGNGTRLTVT.

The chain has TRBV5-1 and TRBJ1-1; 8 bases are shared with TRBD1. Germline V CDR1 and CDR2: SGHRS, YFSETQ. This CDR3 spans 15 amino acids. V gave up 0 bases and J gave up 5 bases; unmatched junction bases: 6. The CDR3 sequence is CASSLARGRGTEAFF. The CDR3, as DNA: TGCGCCAGCAGCTTGGCCAGGGGGCGCGGGACTGAAGCTTTCTTT. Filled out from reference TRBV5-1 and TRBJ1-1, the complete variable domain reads KAGVTQTPRYLIKTRGQQVTLSCSPISGHRSVSWYQQTPGQGLQFLFEYFSETQRNKGNFPGRFSGRQFSNSRSEMNVSTLELGDSALYLCASSLARGRGTEAFFGQGTRLTVV.

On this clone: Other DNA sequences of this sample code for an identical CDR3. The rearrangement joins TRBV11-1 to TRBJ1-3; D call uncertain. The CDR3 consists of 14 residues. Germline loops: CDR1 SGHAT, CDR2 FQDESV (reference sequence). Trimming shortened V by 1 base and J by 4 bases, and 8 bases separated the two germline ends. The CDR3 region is CASSLGASGNTIYF. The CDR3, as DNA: TGTGCCAGCAGCTTAGGGGCCTCCGGAAACACCATATATTTT.

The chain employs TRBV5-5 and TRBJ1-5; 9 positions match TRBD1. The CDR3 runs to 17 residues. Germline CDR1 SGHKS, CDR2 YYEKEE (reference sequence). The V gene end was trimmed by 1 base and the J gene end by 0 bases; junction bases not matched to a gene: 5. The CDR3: CASSLMGQGSSNQPQHF. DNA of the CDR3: TGTGCCAGCAGCTTGATGGGACAGGGAAGTAGCAATCAGCCCCAGCATTTT.

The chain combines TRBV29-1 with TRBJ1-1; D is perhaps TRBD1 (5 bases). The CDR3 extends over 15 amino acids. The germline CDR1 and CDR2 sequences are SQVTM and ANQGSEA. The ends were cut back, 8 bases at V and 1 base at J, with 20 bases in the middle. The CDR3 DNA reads TGCAGCTCCGACCACAGGCCGACCTCGAACACTGAAGCTTTCTTT. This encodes CSSDHRPTSNTEAFF.

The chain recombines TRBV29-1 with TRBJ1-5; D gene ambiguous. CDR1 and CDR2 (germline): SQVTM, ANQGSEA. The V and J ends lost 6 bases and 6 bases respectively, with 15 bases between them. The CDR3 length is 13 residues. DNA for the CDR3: TGCAGCGTAGGTGACACGGTGGGTCAGCCCCAGCATTTT. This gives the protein CSVGDTVGQPQHF. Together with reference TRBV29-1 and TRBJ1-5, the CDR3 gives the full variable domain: SAVISQKPSRDICQRGTSLTIQCQVDSQVTMMFWYRQQPGQSLTLIATANQGSEATYESGFVIDKFPISRPNLTFSTLTVSNMSPEDSSIYLCSVGDTVGQPQHFGDGTRLSIL.

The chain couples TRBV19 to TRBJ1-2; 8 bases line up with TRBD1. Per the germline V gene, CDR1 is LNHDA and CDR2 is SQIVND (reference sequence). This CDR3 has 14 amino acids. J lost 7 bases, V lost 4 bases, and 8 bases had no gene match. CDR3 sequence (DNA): TGTGCCAGTAGTACACAGGGGGTCAGTGGTGGCTACACCTTC. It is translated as CASSTQGVSGGYTF.

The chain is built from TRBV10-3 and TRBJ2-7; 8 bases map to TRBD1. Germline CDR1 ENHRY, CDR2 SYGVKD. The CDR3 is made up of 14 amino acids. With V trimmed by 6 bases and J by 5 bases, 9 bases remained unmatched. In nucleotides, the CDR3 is TGTGCCATCAGATCTATAGGACAGGGCAACGAGCAGTACTTC. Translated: CAIRSIGQGNEQYF.

CDR3 bases: TGCGCCAGCAGCTTGAAACTAGCTACTACGCAGTATTTT. This translates into CASSLKLATTQYF. The rearrangement uses TRBV5-1 and TRBJ2-3; D may be TRBD2 (6 bases). CDR1 and CDR2 (germline): SGHRS, YFSETQ. CDR3 length: 13 amino acids. V was shortened by 1 base and J by 8 bases, with 11 bases between the two germline ends. Supplemented by reference TRBV5-1 and TRBJ2-3, the full variable domain reads KAGVTQTPRYLIKTRGQQVTLSCSPISGHRSVSWYQQTPGQGLQFLFEYFSETQRNKGNFPGRFSGRQFSNSRSEMNVSTLELGDSALYLCASSLKLATTQYFGPGTRLTVL.

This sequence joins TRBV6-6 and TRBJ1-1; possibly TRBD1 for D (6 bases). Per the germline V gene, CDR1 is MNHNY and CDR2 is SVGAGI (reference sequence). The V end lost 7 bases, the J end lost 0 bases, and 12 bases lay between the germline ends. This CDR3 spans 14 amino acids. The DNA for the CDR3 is TGTGCCAGCACCCGACAGGAGTTGAACACTGAAGCTTTCTTT. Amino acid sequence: CASTRQELNTEAFF.

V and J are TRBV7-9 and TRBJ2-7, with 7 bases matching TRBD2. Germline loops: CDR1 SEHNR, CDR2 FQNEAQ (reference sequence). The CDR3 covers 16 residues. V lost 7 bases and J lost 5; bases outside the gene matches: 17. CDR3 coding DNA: TGTGCCAGCACTCCAATGGGGGGGACCACCAAAAACGAGCAGTACTTC. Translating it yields CASTPMGGTTKNEQYF.

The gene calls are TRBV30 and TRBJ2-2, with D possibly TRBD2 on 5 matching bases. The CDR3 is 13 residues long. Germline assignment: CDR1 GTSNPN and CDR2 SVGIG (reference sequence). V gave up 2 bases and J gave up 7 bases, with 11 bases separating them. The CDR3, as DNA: TGTGCCTGGAGTAAAATTGAGGGCGGGGAGCTGTTTTTT. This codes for CAWSKIEGGELFF.

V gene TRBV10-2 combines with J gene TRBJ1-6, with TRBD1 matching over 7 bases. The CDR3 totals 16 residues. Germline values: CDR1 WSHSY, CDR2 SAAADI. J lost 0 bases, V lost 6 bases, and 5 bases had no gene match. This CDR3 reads CASRTGMSSYNSPLHF. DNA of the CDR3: TGCGCCAGCAGGACAGGGATGAGCTCCTATAATTCACCCCTCCACTTT.

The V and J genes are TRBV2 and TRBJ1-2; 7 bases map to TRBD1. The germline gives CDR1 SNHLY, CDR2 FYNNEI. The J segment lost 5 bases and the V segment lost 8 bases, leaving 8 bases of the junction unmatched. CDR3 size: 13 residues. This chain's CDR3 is CASLGQRLYGYTF. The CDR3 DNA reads TGTGCCAGCTTGGGACAGCGCCTATATGGCTACACCTTC.

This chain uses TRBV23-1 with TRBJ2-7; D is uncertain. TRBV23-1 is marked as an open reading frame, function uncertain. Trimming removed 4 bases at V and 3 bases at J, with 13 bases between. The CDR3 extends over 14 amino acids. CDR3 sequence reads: CASSPYTEFYEQYF. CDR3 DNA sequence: TGCGCCAGCAGTCCATACACGGAGTTCTACGAGCAGTACTTC.

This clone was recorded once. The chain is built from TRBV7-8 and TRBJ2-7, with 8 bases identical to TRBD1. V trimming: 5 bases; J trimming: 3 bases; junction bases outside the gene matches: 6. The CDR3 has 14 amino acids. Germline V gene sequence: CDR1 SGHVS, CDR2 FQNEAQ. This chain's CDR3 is CASSQRDRIYEQYF. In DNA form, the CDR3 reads TGTGCCAGCAGCCAACGGGACAGGATCTACGAGCAGTACTTC.

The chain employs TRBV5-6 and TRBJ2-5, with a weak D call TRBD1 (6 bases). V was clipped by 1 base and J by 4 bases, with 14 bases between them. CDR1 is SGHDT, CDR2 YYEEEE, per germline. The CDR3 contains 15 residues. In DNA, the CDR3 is TGTGCCAGCAGCTTGTCCGGGACAATAGGAGAGACCCAGTACTTC. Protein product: CASSLSGTIGETQYF. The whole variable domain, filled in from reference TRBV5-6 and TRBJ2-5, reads DAGVTQSPTHLIKTRGQQVTLRCSPKSGHDTVSWYQQALGQGPQFIFQYYEEEERQRGNFPDRFSGHQFPNYSSELNVNALLLGDSALYLCASSLSGTIGETQYFGPGTRLLVL.

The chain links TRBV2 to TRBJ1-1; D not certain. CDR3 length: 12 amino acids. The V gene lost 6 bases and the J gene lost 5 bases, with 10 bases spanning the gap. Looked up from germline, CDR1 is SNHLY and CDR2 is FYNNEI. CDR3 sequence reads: CASSHLRTEAFF. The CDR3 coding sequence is TGTGCCAGCAGCCACTTGAGGACTGAAGCTTTCTTT.

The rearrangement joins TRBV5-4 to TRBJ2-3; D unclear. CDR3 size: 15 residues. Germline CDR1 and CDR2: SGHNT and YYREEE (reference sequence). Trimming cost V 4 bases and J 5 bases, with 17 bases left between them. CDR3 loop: CASSPAARRRDTQYF. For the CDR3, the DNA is TGTGCCAGCAGCCCGGCGGCTAGACGTCGAGATACGCAGTATTTT.

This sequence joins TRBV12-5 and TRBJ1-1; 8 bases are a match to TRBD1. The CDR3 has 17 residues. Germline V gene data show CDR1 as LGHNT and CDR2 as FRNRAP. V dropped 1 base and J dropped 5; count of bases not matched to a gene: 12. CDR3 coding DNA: TGTGCTAGTGGTTTGGAGACAGGGGCGGTTCCTCGTACTGAAGCTTTCTTT. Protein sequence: CASGLETGAVPRTEAFF.